This T cell receptor beta chain was identified in a study of CXCR3-negative and CXCR3-positive naive CD8 T cells (dated 2019 in TCRdb). In the study overall: In total, 130 million or so TRB reads were obtained, which works out to roughly 1.5 +/- 0.3 million reads per library. The TRBV-TRBJ cluster analysis covered naive subsets from 5 donors and memory cells from 3 donors. The diversity and physicochemical repertoire analyses included some 11 donors pooled from two independent experiments. General conclusions and limits of the study: Similar TRBV-TRBJ usage was shown by naive CXCR3-negative and CXCR3-positive cells from the same donor, whereas distinct patterns were shown by memory cells. Repertoire diversity was comparably high in both naive subsets but much lower in memory CD8+ T cells. CXCR3 expression partially decreased after cryopreservation, so most assays used freshly isolated PBMCs. TRB CDR3s from CXCR3-positive naive cells showed higher hydrophobicity (lower Kidera factor 4), lower energy, and higher strength and volume indices than CXCR3-negative naive cells. Because surface CD5, which is linked to self-reactivity in mice, was comparable between the naive subsets, TCR interaction strength was also inferred from the physicochemical properties of TRB CDR3s.

Sequencing was performed on a NextSeq 550. The Human TCR Profiling Kit (MiLaboratory) was used to prepare UMI-labeled 5' RACE TRB cDNA libraries. The full amount of extracted RNA was used for cDNA synthesis, and the full amount of resulting cDNA was used for PCR amplification. Libraries were prepared in parallel with an identical number of PCR cycles. The authors' analysis ran thus. MIGEC and MiXCR extracted about 48,000 +/- 9,800 unique UMI-labeled TRB cDNA molecules per library, requiring at least two reads per UMI. On average, each library contained roughly 40,000 +/- 10,000 functional in-frame TRB CDR3 nucleotide clonotypes without stop codons. After downsampling to 5000 UMI-labeled TRB molecules per sample, diversity metrics such as normalized Shannon-Wiener and Chao1 were calculated in VDJtools. For the central five CDR3 residues, VDJtools calculated physicochemical properties weighted by clonotype size, namely interaction energy, strength, volume and Kidera factor 4. TCRdb reprocessed the reads and assigns one entry to each CDR3 protein sequence, leaving out DNA. It is TCRdb's table, rather than the study itself, that gives the V and J calls and clone size. This sample's table has entries for around 81,000 distinct CDR3 sequences. The top ten hold roughly 1.4% of the sample.

Each CD8+ T cell subset was flow-sorted in triplicate, with approximately 300,000 cells per subset placed directly into RLT lysis buffer. To keep memory contaminants out, a stringent definition of naive CD8+ T cells was applied: CD45RO-CCR7+CD27+CD95-. Standard density gradient centrifugation was used to isolate peripheral blood mononuclear cells from buffy coats. Naive CXCR3-negative and CXCR3-positive CD8+ T cells were flow-sorted on a FACSAria III. An RNeasy Mini Kit was used to extract total RNA from the sorted cells. Including the terminal cysteine and phenylalanine, the CDR3 comprises 14 residues. DNA for this receptor is not on file. The germline V gene specifies SQVTM as CDR1 and ANQGSEA as CDR2. Notes on this clonotype: Its antigen is currently not known.

The V gene is TRBV29-1 and the J gene is TRBJ2-3; with no DNA, the TCRdb D assignment of TRBD1 cannot be verified. This TCR came from a human donor in good health. Some clones in this sample may be carry-over from other donors' samples. The sequenced sample was naive CXCR3- CD8+ T cells from blood. The cell subset or site label, read with the paper, signifies: CD45RO-CCR7+CD27+CD95- naive CD8+ T cells lacking CXCR3 (TNR3-). The CDR3 here reads CSAGDPIGADTQYF.